The 27 T cell receptor beta chains presented below share a single source sample, sequenced in a study of cytotoxic CD8 clonotypes in ibrutinib-treated CLL. TCRdb's copy holds only in-frame clones and misses some; the assay was immunoSEQ multiplex PCR. The sample has roughly 63,000 clones, around 52% seen once. The sample here was PBMCs, taken after 12 months of ibrutinib treatment. These receptors all come from a human donor with chronic lymphocytic leukemia.

The genes are TRBV4-1 and TRBJ1-3; a possible D gene is TRBD1 (6 bases). The CDR3 is 16 amino acids. The germline V gene has CDR1 MGHRA and CDR2 YSYEKL. V was trimmed by 1 base and J by 3 bases, leaving 13 bases between them. The DNA for the CDR3 is TGCGCCAGCAGCCAAGTCTTAGGGGGAAGTGGAAACACCATATATTTT. It codes for CASSQVLGGSGNTIYF.

The V call is TRBV5-4, the J call TRBJ1-5; 8 bases line up with TRBD1. CDR3 length: 14 residues. After removal of 9 bases from V and 4 bases from J, the junction contained 9 bases not matched to a gene. Germline CDR1 SGHNT, CDR2 YYREEE (reference sequence). In DNA form, the CDR3 reads TGTGCCAAAAAGACAGGGGACCCTAATCAGCCCCAGCATTTT. Amino acid sequence: CAKKTGDPNQPQHF.

The CDR3 loop is CASSPKAGGNTEAFF. The CDR3, as DNA: TGTGCCAGCAGCCCCAAGGCCGGGGGGAACACTGAAGCTTTCTTT. The rearrangement links TRBV5-6 to TRBJ1-1; a weak D match, TRBD1 (5 bases). Germline CDR1 reads SGHDT; CDR2 reads YYEEEE. The CDR3 sequence is 15 residues long. With 4 bases removed from V and 1 base from J, the gap between germline ends came to 14 bases.

This clone showed up just a few times. V and J are TRBV19 and TRBJ1-2; 8 nucleotides match TRBD1. The CDR3 loop spans 14 amino acids. Trimming removed 3 bases from V and 8 bases from J; junction bases left unmatched: 8. Looked up from germline, CDR1 is LNHDA and CDR2 is SQIVND (reference sequence). This CDR3 reads CASSMVQGAEGYTF. CDR3 in DNA: TGTGCCAGTAGTATGGTCCAGGGGGCTGAAGGCTACACCTTC.

This chain links TRBV28 with TRBJ1-2, with TRBD1 as a possible D gene (5 bases). The CDR3 is 13 amino acids. Germline CDR1 and CDR2: MDHEN and SYDVKM. Between the trimmed V and J ends, which lost 4 bases and 4 bases, there was a span of 10 bases. CDR3 loop: CASSSGAVYGYTF. CDR3 bases: TGTGCCAGCAGTTCCGGGGCCGTCTATGGCTACACCTTC.

Only a few counts were recorded for this clone. The rearrangement uses TRBV30 and TRBJ2-7, with D possibly matching TRBD1 (5 bases). The V and J ends lost 1 base and 6 bases respectively, with 10 bases between them. The germline CDR1 and CDR2 sequences are GTSNPN and SVGIG (reference sequence). The CDR3 has 12 amino acids. The CDR3 loop reads CAWSEIGAEQYF. As DNA, the CDR3 is TGTGCCTGGAGTGAAATTGGGGCCGAGCAGTACTTC.

In the case of this clone: Other DNA sequences in the sample encode the same CDR3. The CDR3 region is CASSQGSRPDSPLHF. CDR3 nucleotides: TGTGCCAGCAGCCAGGGTTCCAGGCCTGATTCACCCCTCCACTTT. The V gene is TRBV7-6, the J gene TRBJ1-6, with D possibly being TRBD1 (5 bases). CDR1 SGHVS and CDR2 FNYEAQ come from the germline V gene. The length of the CDR3 is 15 residues. Trimming cost V 5 bases and J 8 bases, with 16 bases left between them. The entire variable domain, with the rest obtained from reference TRBV7-6 and TRBJ1-6, is as follows: GAGVSQSPRYKVTKRGQDVALRCDPISGHVSLYWYRQALGQGPEFLTYFNYEAQQDKSGLPNDRFSAERPEGSISTLTIQRTEQRDSAMYRCASSQGSRPDSPLHFGNGTRLTVT.

V is TRBV27 and J is TRBJ1-4; 9 nucleotides match TRBD1. The CDR3 totals 15 residues. Trimming cost V 3 bases and J 8 bases; bases outside gene matches: 7. The V gene's germline CDR1 is MNHEY and CDR2 SMNVEV (reference sequence). This chain's CDR3 is CASSFGQGFGEKLFF. The CDR3 nucleotides are TGTGCCAGCAGTTTCGGACAGGGGTTTGGCGAAAAACTGTTTTTT.

The V and J genes are TRBV7-9 and TRBJ2-2, with D perhaps TRBD1 (5 bases). Germline assignment: CDR1 SEHNR and CDR2 FQNEAQ (reference sequence). Between the trimmed V and J ends, which lost 3 bases and 2 bases, there was a span of 7 bases. The CDR3 extends over 14 amino acids. The CDR3 DNA sequence: TGTGCCAGCAGCTTTGACAGAAACACCGGGGAGCTGTTTTTT. Amino acids: CASSFDRNTGELFF.

The gene calls are TRBV14 and TRBJ2-1; a weak D match, TRBD1 (5 bases). The CDR3 has 14 amino acids. V lost 4 bases and J lost 9, with 16 bases in between. Germline V gives CDR1 SGHDN, CDR2 FVKESK. The CDR3 is CASSPAGLRGEQFF. The CDR3 nucleotides are TGTGCCAGCAGCCCCGCAGGGCTTAGGGGTGAGCAGTTCTTC.

The J gene is TRBJ1-1, the V gene TRBV5-5; a weak D match, TRBD1 (6 bases). Germline CDR1 SGHKS, CDR2 YYEKEE (reference sequence). The germline V and J ends were trimmed by 5 bases and 2 bases, with 10 bases remaining between them. This CDR3 is built from 13 residues. The CDR3 sequence: CASSRTANTEAFF. As DNA, the CDR3 is TGTGCCAGCAGTAGGACAGCTAACACTGAAGCTTTCTTT.

The rearrangement links TRBV11-3 to TRBJ2-1, with 10 bases matching TRBD2. The CDR3 spans 17 residues. The V gene end was trimmed by 1 base and the J gene end by 6 bases; junction bases not matched to a gene: 9. From germline, CDR1 is SGHNT and CDR2 YENEEA. For the CDR3, the DNA is TGTGCCAGCAGCTTAGGCCCCCCTAGCGGGAGCGGCAATGAGCAGTTCTTC. Amino acids: CASSLGPPSGSGNEQFF.

This clone has only one observation. The CDR3 nucleotides are TGTGCCAGCAGCTTTGGGAGACAGGTCTATGGCTACACCTTC. Protein product: CASSFGRQVYGYTF. The V and J genes are TRBV11-1 and TRBJ1-2, with TRBD1 as a possible D gene (6 bases). CDR1 and CDR2 from the germline V gene are SGHAT and FQDESV (reference sequence). The CDR3 has 14 amino acids. With 3 bases removed from V and 4 bases from J, the gap between germline ends came to 12 bases.

Details on this clone: This CDR3 is also generated by other DNA sequences in the sample. The chain employs TRBV6-5 and TRBJ2-3, with D uncertain. This CDR3 spans 11 amino acids. The V gene's germline CDR1 is MNHEY and CDR2 SVGAGI. The germline V and J ends were trimmed by 5 bases and 5 bases, with 5 bases remaining between them. CDR3 residues: CASSLGDTQYF. The CDR3 DNA is TGTGCCAGCAGTCTCGGAGATACGCAGTATTTT.

This clone has just a few counts. The V and J genes are TRBV10-3 and TRBJ1-2, with D possibly TRBD1 on 6 matching bases. The CDR3 totals 14 residues. Germline-derived CDR1 and CDR2 are ENHRY and SYGVKD. V was pared by 6 bases and J by 8 bases, with 19 bases between. The CDR3 loop reads CAISADPNRDGYTF. In nucleotides, the CDR3 is TGTGCCATCAGCGCAGATCCTAACAGGGACGGCTACACCTTC.

The chain uses TRBV28 and TRBJ1-5, with 9 bases fitting TRBD1. This CDR3 has 14 amino acids. V was clipped by 6 bases and J by 6 bases; unmatched bases: 6. From germline, CDR1 is MDHEN and CDR2 SYDVKM. The CDR3 DNA follows: TGTGCCAGCAGACAGGGGGCTCGTAGTCAGCCCCAGCATTTT. Amino acid sequence: CASRQGARSQPQHF.

The V and J genes are TRBV6-5 and TRBJ2-7; the D call may be TRBD1 or TRBD2 (5 bases each). This CDR3 contains 13 residues. Germline V gene lookup returns CDR1 MNHEY and CDR2 SVGAGI. Trimming stripped 6 bases from V and 6 bases from J, with 15 bases between. This chain's CDR3 is CASRSSLGGEQYF. CDR3 sequence (DNA): TGTGCCAGCAGGTCATCGCTTGGGGGCGAGCAGTACTTC.

V gene TRBV6-1 combines with J gene TRBJ2-1; D call uncertain. Germline-derived CDR1 and CDR2 are MNHNS and SASEGT. The V end lost 4 bases, the J end lost 4 bases, and 14 bases lay between the germline ends. The CDR3 extends over 15 amino acids. The CDR3 DNA sequence: TGTGCCAGCAGTGCAGCTAGAAGAGTTTACAATGAGCAGTTCTTC. Its translation is CASSAARRVYNEQFF.

The chain links TRBV7-9 to TRBJ1-1; D is unresolved. The V and J ends lost 5 bases and 0 bases respectively, with 7 bases between them. The length of the CDR3 is 13 residues. Germline assignment: CDR1 SEHNR and CDR2 FQNEAQ (reference sequence). CDR3 in amino acids: CASSQAVNTEAFF. The CDR3 coding sequence is TGTGCCAGCAGCCAAGCAGTGAACACTGAAGCTTTCTTT.

V gene TRBV7-9 combines with J gene TRBJ1-3; D possibly corresponds to TRBD1 (6 bases). Trimming pared 2 bases from V and 4 bases from J, leaving 9 bases between. This CDR3 has 14 amino acids. Germline CDR1 reads SEHNR; CDR2 reads FQNEAQ (reference sequence). The CDR3 nucleotides read TGTGCCAGCAGCTTAACAGGGCGCGGAAACACCATATATTTT. Protein: CASSLTGRGNTIYF.

This clone has a handful of counts. This chain links TRBV28 with TRBJ2-7, with TRBD1 matching 9 bases. Trimming removed 6 bases from V and 2 bases from J; junction bases left unmatched: 5. CDR1 MDHEN and CDR2 SYDVKM come from the germline V gene. The CDR3 spans 14 residues. Written as DNA, the CDR3 is TGTGCCAGCAGGTCCGGGACAGGGCCCTACGAGCAGTACTTC. This sequence encodes CASRSGTGPYEQYF.

The chain combines TRBV6-5 with TRBJ2-2, with a possible D match to TRBD1 (6 bases). V lost 7 bases to trimming and J lost 4 bases, with 16 bases between them. The V gene's germline CDR1 is MNHEY and CDR2 SVGAGI. The CDR3 is 15 residues long. In DNA, the CDR3 is TGTGCCAGCACTTTGTCGCCAGGGGTCACCGGGGAGCTGTTTTTT. This encodes CASTLSPGVTGELFF.

V gene TRBV11-2 combines with J gene TRBJ1-1, with 9 bases lining up with TRBD1. V shed 0 bases and J 4 bases; nucleotides not matched to a gene: 6. CDR3 length equals 16 residues. The germline CDR1 and CDR2 sequences are SGHAT and FQNNGV. The CDR3 region has the DNA TGTGCCAGCAGCTTAGACGGGACAGGGATGGGCACTGAAGCTTTCTTT. Amino acid sequence: CASSLDGTGMGTEAFF.

This clone was seen a handful of times. The chain couples TRBV10-3 to TRBJ2-1; D is uncertain. This CDR3 region has 11 residues. In germline, CDR1 is ENHRY, CDR2 SYGVKD. The ends were cut back, 6 bases at V and 2 bases at J, with 2 bases in the middle. The CDR3 nucleotides read TGTGCCATCAGAGCCTACAATGAGCAGTTCTTC. Translation: CAIRAYNEQFF.

The chain is built from TRBV5-1 and TRBJ1-1; D might be TRBD1 (5 bases). Trimming took 0 bases from V and 6 from J, leaving 9 bases between them. This CDR3 spans 13 amino acids. Germline-derived CDR1 and CDR2 are SGHRS and YFSETQ. The CDR3 sequence is CASSLEGPPEAFF. The CDR3 nucleotides read TGCGCCAGCAGCTTGGAGGGACCCCCTGAAGCTTTCTTT.

In its sample, this clone was seen a few times. The rearrangement joins TRBV5-1 to TRBJ1-1; D is possibly TRBD1 (6 bases). V was trimmed by 3 bases and J by 3 bases, leaving 12 bases between them. The CDR3 contains 14 residues. Looked up from germline, CDR1 is SGHRS and CDR2 is YFSETQ. The CDR3 nucleotides read TGCGCCAGCAGCTCCAGGGGAGGGTACACTGAAGCTTTCTTT. Encoded protein: CASSSRGGYTEAFF.

The V gene is TRBV4-1, the J gene TRBJ2-2; 12 bases line up with TRBD2. The CDR3 has 18 amino acids. Losses at the gene ends were 3 bases for V and 0 bases for J; bases not matched to a gene: 5. From germline, CDR1 is MGHRA and CDR2 YSYEKL. This chain's CDR3 is CASSHATSGRTNTGELFF. The CDR3 DNA follows: TGCGCCAGCAGCCATGCAACTAGCGGGAGGACGAACACCGGGGAGCTGTTTTTT.